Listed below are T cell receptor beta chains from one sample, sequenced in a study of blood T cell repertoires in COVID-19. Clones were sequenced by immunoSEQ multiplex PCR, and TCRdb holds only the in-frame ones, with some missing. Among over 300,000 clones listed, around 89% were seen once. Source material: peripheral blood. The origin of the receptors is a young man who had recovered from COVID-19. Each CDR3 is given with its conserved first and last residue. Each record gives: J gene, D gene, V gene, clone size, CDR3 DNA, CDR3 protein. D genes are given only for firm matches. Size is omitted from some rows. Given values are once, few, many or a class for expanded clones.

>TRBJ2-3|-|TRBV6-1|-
TGTGCCAGCAGTGAAACGGTTTGGGACTTACTAAATCCTAGCACAGATACGCAGTATTTT
CASSETVWDLLNPSTDTQYF
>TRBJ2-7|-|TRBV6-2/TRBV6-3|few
TGTGCCAGCAGTTGGGTCAAGCGGTACGAGCAGTACTTC
CASSWVKRYEQYF
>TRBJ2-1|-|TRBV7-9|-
TGTGCCAGCAGCTTCAGGACAGCCGACTCCTACAATGAGCAGTTCTTC
CASSFRTADSYNEQFF
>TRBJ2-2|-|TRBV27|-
TGTGCCAGCAGTAACCGGGACATCTCGAACACCGGGGAGCTGTTTTTT
CASSNRDISNTGELFF
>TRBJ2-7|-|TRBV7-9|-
TGTGCCAGCAGCTTAGTGCACTCTCCCTACGAGCAGTACTTC
CASSLVHSPYEQYF
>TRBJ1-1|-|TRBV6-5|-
TGTGCCAGCAGTTACTCGGGCTCAAACCCAGACACTGAAGCTTTCTTT
CASSYSGSNPDTEAFF
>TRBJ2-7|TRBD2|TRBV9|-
TGTGCCAGCAGCGCAGGGGGGACTAGCGGCAACGAGCAGTACTTC
CASSAGGTSGNEQYF
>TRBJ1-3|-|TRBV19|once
TGTGCCAGTAGTCCGGTGGCTGGAAACACCATATATTTT
CASSPVAGNTIYF
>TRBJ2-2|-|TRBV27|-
TGTGCCAGCAGTTTAGGAGGGGCGATCACCGGGGAGCTGTTTTTT
CASSLGGAITGELFF
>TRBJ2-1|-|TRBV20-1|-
TGCAGTGCTAGAGAGGGCCCCCAGTTCTTC
CSAREGPQFF